This T cell receptor (beta chain) was obtained from a study of post-analysis software for immune sequencing data. Study-level background: In terms of disease course, relapsing-remitting, secondary progressive and progressive-relapsing multiple sclerosis were included.

Incorporated into the TCR beta cDNA libraries were unique molecular identifiers, which served to reduce PCR and sequencing biases. T cells numbering roughly 1 to 10 million yielded cDNA molecules that totaled about 500,000. TCRdb re-called the PCR reads with MiXCR, one entry per CDR3 protein. Of approximately 350,000 distinct CDR3 sequences listed, roughly 36% are singletons. CDR1 and CDR2 (germline): SGHRS, YFSETQ. This CDR3 has 15 amino acids. This clonotype occurred a few times. Antigen specificity is unknown. One junction end does not reproduce the germline sequence, and a read error may be involved. The study, taken as a whole, reports: Patients used several TRBV segments, including TRBV5-6, TRBV5-1 and TRBV20-1, more often than controls. Samples from one preparation batch, clustered by F measure, grouped strongly together. In multiple sclerosis, normalized Chao1 diversity was significantly below that of controls.

The sequence was obtained from a girl between 5 and 17 years old with multiple sclerosis. J is TRBJ2-7 and V is TRBV5-1; 8 bases fit TRBD2. The specimen was blood. The CDR3 loop is CTSSLDGGAFYEQYF. CDR3 nucleotides: TGCACCAGCAGCTTGGACGGGGGGGCTTTCTACGAGCAGTACTTC.